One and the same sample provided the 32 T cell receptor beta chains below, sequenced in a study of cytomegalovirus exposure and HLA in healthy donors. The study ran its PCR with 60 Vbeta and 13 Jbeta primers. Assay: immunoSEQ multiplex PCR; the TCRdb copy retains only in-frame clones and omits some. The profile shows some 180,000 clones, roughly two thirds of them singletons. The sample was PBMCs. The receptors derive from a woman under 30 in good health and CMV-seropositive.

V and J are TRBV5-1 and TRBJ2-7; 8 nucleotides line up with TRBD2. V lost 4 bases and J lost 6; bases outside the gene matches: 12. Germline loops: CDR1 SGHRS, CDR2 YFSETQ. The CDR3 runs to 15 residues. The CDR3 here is CASSPDPGGGGEQYF. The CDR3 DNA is TGCGCCAGCAGCCCCGATCCGGGAGGGGGAGGCGAGCAGTACTTC.

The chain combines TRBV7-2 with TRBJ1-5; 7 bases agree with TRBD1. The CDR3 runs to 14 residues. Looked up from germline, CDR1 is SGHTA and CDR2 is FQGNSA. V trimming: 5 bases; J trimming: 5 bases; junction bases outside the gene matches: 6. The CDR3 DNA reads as TGTGCCAGCAGCCTGGACAGGACATATCAGCCCCAGCATTTT. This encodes CASSLDRTYQPQHF. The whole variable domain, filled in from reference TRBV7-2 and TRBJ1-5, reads GAGVSQSPSNKVTEKGKDVELRCDPISGHTALYWYRQSLGQGLEFLIYFQGNSAPDKSGLPSDRFSAERTGGSVSTLTIQRTQQEDSAVYLCASSLDRTYQPQHFGDGTRLSIL.

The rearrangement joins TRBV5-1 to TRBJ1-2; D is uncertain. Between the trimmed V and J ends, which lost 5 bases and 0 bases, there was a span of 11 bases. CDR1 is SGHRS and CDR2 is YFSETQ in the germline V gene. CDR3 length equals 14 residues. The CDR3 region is CASSTQLTNYGYTF. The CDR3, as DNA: TGCGCCAGCAGTACACAGCTTACTAACTATGGCTACACCTTC.

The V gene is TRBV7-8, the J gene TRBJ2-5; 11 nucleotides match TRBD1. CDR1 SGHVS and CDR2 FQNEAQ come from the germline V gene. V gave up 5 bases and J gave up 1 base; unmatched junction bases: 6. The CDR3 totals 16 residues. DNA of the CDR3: TGTGCCAGCAGCGCGGACAGGGGGCAGTCCCAAGAGACCCAGTACTTC. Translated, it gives CASSADRGQSQETQYF.

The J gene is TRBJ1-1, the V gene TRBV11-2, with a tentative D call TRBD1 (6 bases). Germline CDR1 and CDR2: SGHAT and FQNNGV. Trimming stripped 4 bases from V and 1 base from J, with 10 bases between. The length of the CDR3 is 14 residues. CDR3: CASSSGTSNTEAFF. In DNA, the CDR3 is TGTGCCAGCAGCTCTGGGACATCGAACACTGAAGCTTTCTTT.

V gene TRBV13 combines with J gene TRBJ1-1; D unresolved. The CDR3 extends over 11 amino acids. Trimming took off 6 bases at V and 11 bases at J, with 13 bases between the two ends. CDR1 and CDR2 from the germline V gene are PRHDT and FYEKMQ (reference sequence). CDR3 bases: TGTGCCAGCAGTCGGCGGCTGGAGGCTTTCTTT. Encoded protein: CASSRRLEAFF.

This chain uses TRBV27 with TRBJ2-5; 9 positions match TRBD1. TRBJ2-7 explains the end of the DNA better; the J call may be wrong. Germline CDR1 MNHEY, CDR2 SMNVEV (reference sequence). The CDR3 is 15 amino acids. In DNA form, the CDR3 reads TGTGCCAGCATGACCCCGGGACAGGGTTCCCACGAGCAGTACTTC. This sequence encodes CASMTPGQGSHEQYF.

The CDR3 region has the DNA TGTGCCAGCAGTCCCGGGACAGGGTGGCTCGAGCAGTACTTC. This translates into CASSPGTGWLEQYF. The chain couples TRBV27 to TRBJ2-7, with TRBD1 matching 9 bases. This CDR3 contains 14 residues. V gave up 5 bases and J gave up 6 bases; unmatched junction bases: 8. CDR1 is MNHEY and CDR2 is SMNVEV in the germline V gene (reference sequence).

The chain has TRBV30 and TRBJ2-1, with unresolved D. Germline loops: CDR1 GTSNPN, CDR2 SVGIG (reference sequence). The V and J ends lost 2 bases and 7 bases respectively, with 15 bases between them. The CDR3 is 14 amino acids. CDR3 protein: CAWSLALRANEQFF. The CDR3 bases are TGTGCCTGGAGTCTTGCGCTACGTGCTAATGAGCAGTTCTTC.

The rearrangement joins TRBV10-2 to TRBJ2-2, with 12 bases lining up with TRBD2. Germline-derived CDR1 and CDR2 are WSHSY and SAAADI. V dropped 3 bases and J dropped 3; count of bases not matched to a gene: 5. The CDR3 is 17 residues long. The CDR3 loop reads CASSERLAGAYTGELFF. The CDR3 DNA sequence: TGCGCCAGCAGTGAACGACTAGCGGGGGCCTACACCGGGGAGCTGTTTTTT.

The CDR3 reads CASSRGSSPYSNQPQHF. CDR3 sequence (DNA): TGTGCCAGCAGCAGGGGCTCTTCCCCTTATAGCAATCAGCCCCAGCATTTT. The rearrangement links TRBV27 to TRBJ1-5, with D tentatively TRBD1 (6 bases). The length of the CDR3 is 17 residues. V was pared by 6 bases and J by 0 bases, with 18 bases between. Germline CDR1 is MNHEY and CDR2 is SMNVEV (reference sequence).

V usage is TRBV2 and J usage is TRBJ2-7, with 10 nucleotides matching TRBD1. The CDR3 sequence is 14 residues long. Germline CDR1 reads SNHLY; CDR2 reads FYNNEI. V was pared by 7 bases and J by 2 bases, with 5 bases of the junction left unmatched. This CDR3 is CASNPDRGAYEQYF. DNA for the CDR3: TGTGCCAGCAATCCGGACAGGGGGGCCTACGAGCAGTACTTC.

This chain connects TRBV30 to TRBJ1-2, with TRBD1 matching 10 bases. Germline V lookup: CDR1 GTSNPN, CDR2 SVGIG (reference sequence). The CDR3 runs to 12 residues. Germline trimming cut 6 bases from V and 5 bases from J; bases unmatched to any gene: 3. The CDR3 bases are TGTGCCTGCTGGGGACAGGGGTATGGCTACACCTTC. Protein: CACWGQGYGYTF.

CDR3 sequence reads: CASSLGDRGRRGYTF. The DNA for the CDR3 is TGTGCCAGCAGCTTAGGTGACAGGGGGCGAAGGGGCTACACCTTC. The chain has TRBV7-2 and TRBJ1-2; TRBD1 agrees at 10 bases. Germline values: CDR1 SGHTA, CDR2 FQGNSA. This CDR3 has 15 amino acids. V lost 1 base, J lost 8 bases, and 7 bases stayed unmatched.

The CDR3 sequence is CASSQAPVGQGLFTF. The CDR3 DNA follows: TGCGCCAGCAGCCAAGCCCCGGTGGGACAGGGGCTTTTCACCTTC. The rearrangement uses TRBV4-1 and TRBJ1-2; 10 bases map to TRBD1. Germline CDR1 and CDR2: MGHRA and YSYEKL. The J segment lost 13 bases and the V segment lost 1 base, leaving 12 bases of the junction unmatched. This CDR3 comprises 15 residues.

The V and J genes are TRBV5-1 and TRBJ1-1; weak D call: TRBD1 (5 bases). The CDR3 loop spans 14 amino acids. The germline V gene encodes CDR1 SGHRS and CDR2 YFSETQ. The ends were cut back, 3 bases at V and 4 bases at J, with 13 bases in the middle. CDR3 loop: CASSSPPGGTEAFF. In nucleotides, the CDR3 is TGCGCCAGCAGCTCGCCACCCGGGGGCACTGAAGCTTTCTTT.

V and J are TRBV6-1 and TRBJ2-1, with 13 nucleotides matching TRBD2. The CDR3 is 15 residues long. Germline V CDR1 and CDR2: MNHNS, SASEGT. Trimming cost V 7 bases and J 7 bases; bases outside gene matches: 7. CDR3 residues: CASTLLAGGWNEQFF. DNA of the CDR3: TGTGCCAGCACTCTACTAGCGGGGGGGTGGAATGAGCAGTTCTTC.

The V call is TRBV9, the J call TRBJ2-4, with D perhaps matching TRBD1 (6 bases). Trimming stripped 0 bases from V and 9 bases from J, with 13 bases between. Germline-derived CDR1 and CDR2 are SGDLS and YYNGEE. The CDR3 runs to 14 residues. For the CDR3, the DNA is TGTGCCAGCAGCGTAGCTCCAGGGGCCACCATTCAGTACTTC. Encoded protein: CASSVAPGATIQYF.

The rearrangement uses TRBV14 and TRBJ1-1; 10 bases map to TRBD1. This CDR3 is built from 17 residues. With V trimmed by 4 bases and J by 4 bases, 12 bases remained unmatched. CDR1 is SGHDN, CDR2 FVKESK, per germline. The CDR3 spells CASSRRTGGWSGTEAFF. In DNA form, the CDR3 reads TGTGCCAGCAGCCGAAGGACAGGGGGGTGGTCGGGCACTGAAGCTTTCTTT.

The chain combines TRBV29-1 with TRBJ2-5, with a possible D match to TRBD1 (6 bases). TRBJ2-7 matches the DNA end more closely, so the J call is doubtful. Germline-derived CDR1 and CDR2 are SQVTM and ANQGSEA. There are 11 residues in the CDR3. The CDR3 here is CSGKQGDEQYF. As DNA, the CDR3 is TGCAGCGGAAAACAGGGAGACGAGCAGTACTTC.

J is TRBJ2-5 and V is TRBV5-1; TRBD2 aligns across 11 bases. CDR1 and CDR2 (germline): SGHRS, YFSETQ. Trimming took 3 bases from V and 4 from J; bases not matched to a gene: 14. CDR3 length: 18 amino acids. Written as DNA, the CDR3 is TGCGCCAGCAGCTCGACTTTCAAGACTAGCGGGGTAGGAGAGACCCAGTACTTC. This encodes CASSSTFKTSGVGETQYF.

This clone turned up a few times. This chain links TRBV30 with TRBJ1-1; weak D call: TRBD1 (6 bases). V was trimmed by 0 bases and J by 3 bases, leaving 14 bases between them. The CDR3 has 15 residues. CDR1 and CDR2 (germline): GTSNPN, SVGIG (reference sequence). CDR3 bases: TGTGCCTGGAGTGTAGGCAGGGGTGGGGACACTGAAGCTTTCTTT. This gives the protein CAWSVGRGGDTEAFF.

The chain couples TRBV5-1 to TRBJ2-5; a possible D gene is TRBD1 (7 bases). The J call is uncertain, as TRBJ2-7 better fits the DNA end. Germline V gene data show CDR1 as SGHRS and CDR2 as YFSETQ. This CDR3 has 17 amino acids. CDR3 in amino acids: CASSLGPAAGGIYEQYF. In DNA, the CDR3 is TGCGCCAGCAGCTTGGGACCGGCGGCAGGGGGGATCTACGAGCAGTACTTC.

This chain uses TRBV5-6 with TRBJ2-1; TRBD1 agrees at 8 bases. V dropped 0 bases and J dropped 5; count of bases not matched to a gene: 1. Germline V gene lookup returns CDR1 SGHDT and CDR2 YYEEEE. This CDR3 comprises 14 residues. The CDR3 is CASSLGTGHNEQFF. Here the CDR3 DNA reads TGTGCCAGCAGCTTGGGGACAGGGCACAATGAGCAGTTCTTC.

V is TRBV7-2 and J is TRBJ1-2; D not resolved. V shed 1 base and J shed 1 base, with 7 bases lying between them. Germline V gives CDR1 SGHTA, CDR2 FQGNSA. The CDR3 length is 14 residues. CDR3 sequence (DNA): TGTGCCAGCAGCTTAGGACATATTAACTATGGCTACACCTTC. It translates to CASSLGHINYGYTF.

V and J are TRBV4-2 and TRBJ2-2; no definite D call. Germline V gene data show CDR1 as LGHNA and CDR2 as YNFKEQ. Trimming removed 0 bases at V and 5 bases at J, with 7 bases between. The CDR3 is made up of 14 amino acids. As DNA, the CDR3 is TGTGCCAGCAGCCAAGAGAGGAGTACCGGGGAGCTGTTTTTT. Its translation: CASSQERSTGELFF.

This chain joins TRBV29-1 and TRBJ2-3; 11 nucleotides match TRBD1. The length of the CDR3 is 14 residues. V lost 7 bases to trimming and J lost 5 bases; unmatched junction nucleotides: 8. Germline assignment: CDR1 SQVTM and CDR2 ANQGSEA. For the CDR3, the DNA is TGCAGCGCACAGCGAGGGACAGGGGGAGATACGCAGTATTTT. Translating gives CSAQRGTGGDTQYF.

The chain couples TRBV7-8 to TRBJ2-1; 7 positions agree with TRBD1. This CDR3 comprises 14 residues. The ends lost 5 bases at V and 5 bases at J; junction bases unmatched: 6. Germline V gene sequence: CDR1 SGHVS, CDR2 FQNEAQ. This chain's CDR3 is CASSPRTGNNEQFF. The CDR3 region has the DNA TGTGCCAGCAGCCCCCGGACAGGAAACAATGAGCAGTTCTTC.

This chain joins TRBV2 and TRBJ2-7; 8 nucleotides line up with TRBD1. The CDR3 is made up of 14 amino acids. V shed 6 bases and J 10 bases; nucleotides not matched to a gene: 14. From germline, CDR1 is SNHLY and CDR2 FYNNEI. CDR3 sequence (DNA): TGTGCCAGCAGGCGACAGGGGCTTACTTCGGAACAGTACTTC. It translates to CASRRQGLTSEQYF. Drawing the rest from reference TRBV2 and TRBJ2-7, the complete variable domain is EPEVTQTPSHQVTQMGQEVILRCVPISNHLYFYWYRQILGQKVEFLVSFYNNEISEKSEIFDDQFSVERPDGSNFTLKIRSTKLEDSAMYFCASRRQGLTSEQYFGPGTRLTVT.

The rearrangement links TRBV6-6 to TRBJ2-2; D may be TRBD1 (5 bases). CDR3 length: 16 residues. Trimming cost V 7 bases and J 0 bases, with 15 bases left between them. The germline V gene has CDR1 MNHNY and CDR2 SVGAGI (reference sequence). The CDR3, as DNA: TGTGCCAGCATTAACATTTGGACAACGAACACCGGGGAGCTGTTTTTT. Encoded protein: CASINIWTTNTGELFF.

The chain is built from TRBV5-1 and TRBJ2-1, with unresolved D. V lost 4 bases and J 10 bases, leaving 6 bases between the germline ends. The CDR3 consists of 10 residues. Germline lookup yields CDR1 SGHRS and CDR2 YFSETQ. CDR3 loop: CASSPREQFF. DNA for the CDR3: TGCGCCAGCAGCCCTCGGGAGCAGTTCTTC.

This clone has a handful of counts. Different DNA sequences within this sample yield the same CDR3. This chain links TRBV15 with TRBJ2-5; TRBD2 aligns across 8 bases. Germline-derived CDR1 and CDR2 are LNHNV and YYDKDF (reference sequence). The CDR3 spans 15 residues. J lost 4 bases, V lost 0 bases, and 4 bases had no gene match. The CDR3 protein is CATSREGLAGETQYF. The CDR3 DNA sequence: TGTGCCACCAGCAGAGAAGGGCTAGCGGGAGAGACCCAGTACTTC. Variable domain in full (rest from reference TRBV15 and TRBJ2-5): DAMVIQNPRYQVTQFGKPVTLSCSQTLNHNVMYWYQQKSSQAPKLLFHYYDKDFNNEADTPDNFQSRRPNTSFCFLDIRSPGLGDTAMYLCATSREGLAGETQYFGPGTRLLVL.